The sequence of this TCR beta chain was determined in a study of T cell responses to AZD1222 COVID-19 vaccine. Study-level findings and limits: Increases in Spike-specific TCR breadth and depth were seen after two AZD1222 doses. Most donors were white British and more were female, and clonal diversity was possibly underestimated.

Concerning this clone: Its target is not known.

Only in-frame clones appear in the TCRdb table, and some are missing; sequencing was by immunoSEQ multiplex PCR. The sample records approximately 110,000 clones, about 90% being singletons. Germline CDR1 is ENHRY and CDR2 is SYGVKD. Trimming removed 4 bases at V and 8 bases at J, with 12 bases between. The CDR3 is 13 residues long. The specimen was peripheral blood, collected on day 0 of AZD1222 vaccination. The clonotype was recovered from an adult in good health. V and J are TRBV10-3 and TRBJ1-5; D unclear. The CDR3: CAISAEDMEPQHF. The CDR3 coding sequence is TGTGCCATCAGTGCTGAGGATATGGAGCCCCAGCATTTT.